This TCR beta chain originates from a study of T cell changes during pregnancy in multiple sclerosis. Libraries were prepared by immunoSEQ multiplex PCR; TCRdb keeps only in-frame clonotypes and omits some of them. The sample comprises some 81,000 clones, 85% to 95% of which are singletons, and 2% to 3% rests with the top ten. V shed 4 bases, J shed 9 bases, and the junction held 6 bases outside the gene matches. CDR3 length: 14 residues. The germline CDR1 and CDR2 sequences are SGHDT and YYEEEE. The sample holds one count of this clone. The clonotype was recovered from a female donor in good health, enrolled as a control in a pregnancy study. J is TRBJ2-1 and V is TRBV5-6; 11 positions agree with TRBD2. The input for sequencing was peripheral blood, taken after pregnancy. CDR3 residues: CASSPLAGATEQFF. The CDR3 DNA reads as TGTGCCAGCAGCCCACTAGCGGGAGCCACTGAGCAGTTCTTC.